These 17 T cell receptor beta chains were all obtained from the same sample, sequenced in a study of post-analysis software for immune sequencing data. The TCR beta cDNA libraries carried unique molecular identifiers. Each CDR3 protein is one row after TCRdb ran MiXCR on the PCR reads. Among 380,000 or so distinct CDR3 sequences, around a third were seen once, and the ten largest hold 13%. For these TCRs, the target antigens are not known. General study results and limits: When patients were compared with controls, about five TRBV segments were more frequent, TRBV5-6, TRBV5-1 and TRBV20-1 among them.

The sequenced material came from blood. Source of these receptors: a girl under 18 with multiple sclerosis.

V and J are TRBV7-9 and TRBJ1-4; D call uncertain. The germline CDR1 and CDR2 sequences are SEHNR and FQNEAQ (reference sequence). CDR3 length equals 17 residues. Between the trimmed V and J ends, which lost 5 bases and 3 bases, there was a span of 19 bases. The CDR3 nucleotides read TGTGCCAGCAGCGTCCTACGTCCCACAGCCCCTAATGAAAAACTGTTTTTT. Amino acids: CASSVLRPTAPNEKLFF.

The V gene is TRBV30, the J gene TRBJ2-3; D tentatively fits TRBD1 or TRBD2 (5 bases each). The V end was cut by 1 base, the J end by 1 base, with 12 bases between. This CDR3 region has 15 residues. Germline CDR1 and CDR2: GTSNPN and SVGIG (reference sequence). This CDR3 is CAWSGHRGRTDTQYF. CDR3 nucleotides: TGTGCCTGGAGTGGCCATCGGGGCCGCACAGATACGCAGTATTTT.

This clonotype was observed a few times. The CDR3 loop is CASSLDRERSSYNEQFF. The CDR3 DNA is TGTGCCAGCAGCTTAGATCGGGAGCGGAGCTCCTACAATGAGCAGTTCTTC. The gene calls are TRBV11-2 and TRBJ2-1, with TRBD2 as a possible D gene (6 bases). The CDR3 is made up of 17 amino acids. Looked up from germline, CDR1 is SGHAT and CDR2 is FQNNGV. Trimming stripped 0 bases from V and 0 bases from J, with 12 bases between. Variable domain in full (rest from reference TRBV11-2 and TRBJ2-1): EAGVAQSPRYKIIEKRQSVAFWCNPISGHATLYWYQQILGQGPKLLIQFQNNGVVDDSQLPKDRFSAERLKGVDSTLKIQPAKLEDSAVYLCASSLDRERSSYNEQFFGPGTRLTVL.

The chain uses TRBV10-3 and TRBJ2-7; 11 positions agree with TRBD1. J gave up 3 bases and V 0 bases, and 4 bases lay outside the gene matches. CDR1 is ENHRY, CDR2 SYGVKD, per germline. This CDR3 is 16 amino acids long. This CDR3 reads CAISESPGTGGYEQYF. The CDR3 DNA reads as TGTGCCATCAGTGAGTCCCCTGGGACAGGGGGCTACGAGCAGTACTTC.

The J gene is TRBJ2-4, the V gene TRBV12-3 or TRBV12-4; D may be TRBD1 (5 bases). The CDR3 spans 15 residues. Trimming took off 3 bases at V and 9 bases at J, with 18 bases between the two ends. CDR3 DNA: TGTGCCAGCAGTTTTCCCCAGGGTGTATCAGGCATTCAGTACTTC. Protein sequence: CASSFPQGVSGIQYF.

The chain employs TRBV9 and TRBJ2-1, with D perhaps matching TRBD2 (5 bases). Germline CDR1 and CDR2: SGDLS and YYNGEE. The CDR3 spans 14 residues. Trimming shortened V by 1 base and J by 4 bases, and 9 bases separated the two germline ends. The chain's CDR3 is CASSVRTEYNEQFF. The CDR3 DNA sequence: TGTGCCAGCAGCGTAAGGACTGAGTACAATGAGCAGTTCTTC. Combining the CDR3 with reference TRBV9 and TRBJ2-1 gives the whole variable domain DSGVTQTPKHLITATGQRVTLRCSPRSGDLSVYWYQQSLDQGLQFLIQYYNGEERAKGNILERFSAQQFPDLHSELNLSSLELGDSALYFCASSVRTEYNEQFFGPGTRLTVL.

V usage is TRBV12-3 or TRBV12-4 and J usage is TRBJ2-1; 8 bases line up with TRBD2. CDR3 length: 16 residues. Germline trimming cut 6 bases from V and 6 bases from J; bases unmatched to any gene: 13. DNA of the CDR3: TGTGCCAGCAGCTCCTCGGGAAGCGGGGGCCTCAATGAGCAGTTCTTC. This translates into CASSSSGSGGLNEQFF.

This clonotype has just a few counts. In DNA, the CDR3 is TGTGCCAGCAGCCAAGACCTGACAGGATCCCTCTTTAACTATGGCTACACCTTC. Translated: CASSQDLTGSLFNYGYTF. The J gene is TRBJ1-2, the V gene TRBV4-2; D may be TRBD1 (6 bases). The CDR3 length is 18 residues. Germline V gives CDR1 LGHNA, CDR2 YNFKEQ. The V end was cut by 0 bases, the J end by 1 base, with 18 bases between.

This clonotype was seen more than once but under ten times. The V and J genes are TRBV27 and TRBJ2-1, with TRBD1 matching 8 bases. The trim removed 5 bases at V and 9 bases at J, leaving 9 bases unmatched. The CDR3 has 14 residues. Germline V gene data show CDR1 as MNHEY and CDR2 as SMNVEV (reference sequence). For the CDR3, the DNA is TGTGCCAGCAGTAGACAGGGGCTGGGGGCTGAGCAGTTCTTC. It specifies CASSRQGLGAEQFF.

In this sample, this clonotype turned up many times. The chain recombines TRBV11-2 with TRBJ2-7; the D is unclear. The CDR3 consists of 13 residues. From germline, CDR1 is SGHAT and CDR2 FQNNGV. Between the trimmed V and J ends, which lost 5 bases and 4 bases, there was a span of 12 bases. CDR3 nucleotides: TGTGCCAGCAGCCCGGGCCCAGCTTACGAGCAGTACTTC. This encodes CASSPGPAYEQYF.

The CDR3 loop reads CASSPGQRQETQYF. DNA for the CDR3: TGTGCCAGCAGCCCAGGCCAGCGGCAAGAGACCCAGTACTTC. The chain employs TRBV7-2 and TRBJ2-5, with D maybe TRBD2 (5 bases). This CDR3 comprises 14 residues. Germline CDR1 and CDR2: SGHTA and FQGNSA. The ends were cut back, 5 bases at V and 2 bases at J, with 12 bases in the middle.

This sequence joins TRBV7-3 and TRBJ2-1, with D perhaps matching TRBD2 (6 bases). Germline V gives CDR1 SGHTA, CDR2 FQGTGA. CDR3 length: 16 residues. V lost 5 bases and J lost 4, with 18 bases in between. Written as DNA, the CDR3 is TGTGCCAGCAGCCCGGGGGTCCTCCATATTTACAATGAGCAGTTCTTC. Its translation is CASSPGVLHIYNEQFF.

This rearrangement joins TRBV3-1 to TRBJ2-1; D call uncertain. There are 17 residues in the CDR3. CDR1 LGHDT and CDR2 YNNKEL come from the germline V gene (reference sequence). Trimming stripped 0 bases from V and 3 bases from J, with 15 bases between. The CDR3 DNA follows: TGTGCCAGCAGCCAAGATCATGGGGTACCGGGCTACAATGAGCAGTTCTTC. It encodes CASSQDHGVPGYNEQFF.

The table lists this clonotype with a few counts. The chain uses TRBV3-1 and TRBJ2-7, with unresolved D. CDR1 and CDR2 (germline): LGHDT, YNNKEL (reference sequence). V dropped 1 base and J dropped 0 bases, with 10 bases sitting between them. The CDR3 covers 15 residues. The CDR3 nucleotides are TGTGCCAGCAGCCAAGGCCTGGGGTACTCCTACGAGCAGTACTTC. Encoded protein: CASSQGLGYSYEQYF.

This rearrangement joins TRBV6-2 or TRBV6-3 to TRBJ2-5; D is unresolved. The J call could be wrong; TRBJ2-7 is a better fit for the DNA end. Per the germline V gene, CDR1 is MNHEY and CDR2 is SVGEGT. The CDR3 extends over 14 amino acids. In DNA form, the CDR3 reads TGTGCCAGCAGTTCCGTAGACGGTACCTACGAGCAGTACTTC. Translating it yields CASSSVDGTYEQYF.

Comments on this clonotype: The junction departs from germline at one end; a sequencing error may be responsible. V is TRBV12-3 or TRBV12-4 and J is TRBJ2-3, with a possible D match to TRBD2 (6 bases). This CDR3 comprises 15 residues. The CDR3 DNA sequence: TGTGCCAGCAGTTTAATGGCGGGGTACACAGATGCGCAGTATTTT. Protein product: CASSLMAGYTDAQYF.

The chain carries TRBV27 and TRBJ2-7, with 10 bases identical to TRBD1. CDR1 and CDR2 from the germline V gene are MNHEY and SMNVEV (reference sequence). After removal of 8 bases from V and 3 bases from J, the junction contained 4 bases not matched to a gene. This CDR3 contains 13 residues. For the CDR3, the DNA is TGTGCCAGCCGACAGGGGGCTTTCTACGAGCAGTACTTC. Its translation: CASRQGAFYEQYF.